This T cell receptor (beta chain) is drawn from a study of T cell repertoires in aging, cancer and after chemotherapy. Study at large: Donor ages fell into six groups from 30 or younger up to 70 or older. About 8.1 million TCR reads made up the full dataset. Study-wide results and limits: Hematological cancer patients had lymphoid organ infiltration that may impair thymic emigration or T cell expansion. Loss of evenness, beyond lost richness, contributed to age-related TCR diversity decline in cancer patients.

V lost 4 bases and J lost 0, with 16 bases in between. The length of the CDR3 is 17 residues. About this clonotype: Antigen unknown.

Multiplex touch-down PCR with TRB-A/B primers amplified rearranged V-D-J TRB sequences. Via MiXCR, TCRdb re-called the multiplex PCR reads, giving one row per CDR3 protein. The sample lists approximately 300 distinct CDR3 sequences; around 50% were seen once. The template was genomic DNA from peripheral blood, not RNA. The chain is built from TRBV12-3 or TRBV12-4 and TRBJ2-4; D is possibly TRBD1 or TRBD2 (5 bases each). The specimen was blood. The source of this sequence is a human donor with a blood cancer. The CDR3 here is CASSSPRDGLAKNIQYF. DNA of the CDR3: TGTGCCAGCAGTTCCCCCCGGGACGGACTAGCCAAAAACATTCAGTACTTC.